This T cell receptor beta chain is drawn from a study of human T cells and chemical hapten exposure. As for time point: patch test 1, 2 weeks after DPC sensitization. Treatment reported: therapeutic diphenylcyclopropenone sensitization with weekly scalp DPC. TCRdb reprocessed the RACE reads with MiXCR, giving one entry per CDR3 protein. The sample lists 90,000 to 120,000 distinct CDR3 sequences; 11% were seen once. The sequence was collected from a woman aged 40-49 years with alopecia areata. Some clones in this sample may be carry-over from other donors' samples. Specimen: whole blood, collected in connection with sensitization to the hapten diphenylcyclopropenone (DPC).

The CDR3: CASSSPAGGNEQFF. The CDR3 DNA sequence: TGTGCCAGCAGCTCCCCGGCCGGGGGGAATGAGCAGTTCTTC. This rearrangement joins TRBV6-2 or TRBV6-3 to TRBJ2-1; TRBD2 agrees at 7 bases. Germline CDR1 reads MNHEY; CDR2 reads SVGEGT. The CDR3 has 14 residues. V was clipped by 6 bases and J by 7 bases; unmatched bases: 9.